The rows below give T cell receptor beta chains drawn from one sample of a study of control samples from healthy donors and cancer patients. Profiling relied on immunoSEQ multiplex PCR, and the TCRdb table lists in-frame clones only, not all of them. Altogether 130,000 or so clones are present, approximately 90% being singletons, with the ten largest covering roughly 3.2%. Material for sequencing was blood. These receptors were collected from a man aged 50 to 59 in good health. Both conserved end residues are part of each CDR3. A D gene is named only where the DNA matches it firmly. Clone size is given for some rows only: seen once, a few or many times, or a class if the clone is expanded.

v_call	j_call	clone_size	d_call	cdr3_aa	cdr3_nt
TRBV2	TRBJ1-2	once	-	CASSGNGYTF	TGTGCCAGCAGTGGAAATGGCTACACCTTC
TRBV5-5	TRBJ1-1	-	-	CASSLVRTEAFF	TGTGCCAGCAGCTTGGTTAGGACTGAAGCTTTCTTT
TRBV20-1	TRBJ2-1	-	-	CSARVVNEQFF	TGCAGTGCTAGAGTGGTTAATGAGCAGTTCTTC
TRBV5-1	TRBJ1-1	-	TRBD1	CASSLGSGGFAEAFF	TGCGCCAGCAGCTTGGGATCAGGGGGGTTCGCTGAAGCTTTCTTT
TRBV5-1	TRBJ1-5	-	-	CASSLGPATQPQHF	TGCGCCAGCAGCTTGGGGCCGGCCACTCAGCCCCAGCATTTT
TRBV28	TRBJ1-2	-	-	CASSLLSQGRYGYTF	TGTGCCAGCAGTTTACTCTCCCAGGGACGCTATGGCTACACCTTC
TRBV5-1	TRBJ1-5	-	-	CASSLGPQHF	TGCGCCAGCAGCCTCGGCCCCCAGCATTTT
TRBV5-5	TRBJ2-5	-	-	CASSFSTMETQYF	TGTGCCAGCAGCTTTAGCACGATGGAGACCCAGTACTTC
TRBV19	TRBJ1-5	-	-	CASSIVGNGNQPQHF	TGTGCCAGTAGTATAGTGGGGAACGGGAATCAGCCCCAGCATTTT
TRBV2	TRBJ1-5	-	-	CASSKGRFNQPQHF	TGTGCCAGCAGTAAGGGACGGTTCAATCAGCCCCAGCATTTT
TRBV14	TRBJ2-3	-	-	CASSQGAARTQYF	TGTGCCAGCAGCCAAGGAGCGGCCCGTACGCAGTATTTT
TRBV30	TRBJ1-6	-	-	CAWSTGLVNSPLHF	TGTGCCTGGAGTACCGGCCTCGTCAATTCACCCCTCCACTTT
TRBV19	TRBJ1-5	-	-	CASSLGQSYQPQHF	TGTGCCAGTAGTTTAGGACAGTCTTATCAGCCCCAGCATTTT
TRBV10-3	TRBJ2-1	-	TRBD1	CAIAREDRGYEQFF	TGTGCCATCGCCCGAGAAGACAGGGGGTATGAGCAGTTCTTC
TRBV2	TRBJ1-1	-	-	CASKDGENTEAFF	TGTGCCAGCAAAGACGGGGAGAACACTGAAGCTTTCTTT
TRBV15	TRBJ2-7	-	-	CATSRDRRYEQYF	TGTGCCACCAGCAGAGATCGAAGGTACGAGCAGTACTTC
TRBV6-2/TRBV6-3	TRBJ2-7	-	TRBD1	CASSQGTGPSYEQYF	TGTGCCAGCAGCCAAGGGACAGGCCCTTCCTACGAGCAGTACTTC
TRBV5-6	TRBJ1-1	-	-	CASSFWAVMNTEAFF	TGTGCCAGCAGCTTTTGGGCAGTCATGAACACTGAAGCTTTCTTT
TRBV27	TRBJ2-7	-	-	CASSPFKAASYEQYF	TGTGCCAGCAGCCCCTTCAAGGCGGCTTCCTACGAGCAGTACTTC
TRBV5-6	TRBJ2-7	-	-	CASSLGGGLLWEQYF	TGTGCCAGCAGCTTGGGAGGAGGACTACTATGGGAGCAGTACTTC
TRBV5-1	TRBJ2-1	-	TRBD2	CASSGDYSYNEQFF	TGCGCCAGCAGCGGGGACTACTCCTACAATGAGCAGTTCTTC
TRBV5-1	TRBJ2-2	once	-	CASSLYGDSGELFF	TGCGCCAGCAGCTTGTATGGGGACTCCGGGGAGCTGTTTTTT
TRBV11-2	TRBJ1-1	few	-	CASSWGTMNTEAFF	TGTGCCAGCAGCTGGGGAACAATGAACACTGAAGCTTTCTTT
TRBV5-1	TRBJ1-1	-	-	CASSPGTFDTEAFF	TGCGCCAGCAGCCCCGGGACCTTCGACACTGAAGCTTTCTTT